These 9 T cell receptor beta chains were sequenced from one sample in a study of cytomegalovirus exposure and HLA in healthy donors. PCR used 60 Vbeta primers and 13 Jbeta primers. Data came from immunoSEQ multiplex PCR; TCRdb stores just in-frame clones and leaves some out. The table shows approximately 51,000 clones, with approximately 68% occurring only once. Material: PBMCs. These receptors all stem from a man aged 30-40 years in good health and CMV-seronegative.

In this sample, this clone turned up once. This chain connects TRBV7-7 to TRBJ2-3; TRBD2 matches at 8 bases. The CDR3 consists of 13 residues. In germline, CDR1 is SSHAT, CDR2 FNYEAQ (reference sequence). The junction had 4 bases not matched to a gene; V was cut back by 5 bases and J by 6 bases. The CDR3 DNA is TGTGCCAGCAGCCCGGGCGGGAGGGATACGCAGTATTTT. Protein sequence: CASSPGGRDTQYF.

The chain links TRBV27 to TRBJ2-2; 10 bases are a match to TRBD2. The CDR3 is 16 residues long. V gave up 7 bases and J gave up 4 bases; unmatched junction bases: 9. Germline values: CDR1 MNHEY, CDR2 SMNVEV (reference sequence). CDR3 nucleotides: TGTGCCAGCACCCCAGCTAGCGGGAGATTCACCGGGGAGCTGTTTTTT. This gives the protein CASTPASGRFTGELFF.

The CDR3: CASSVVLGGGTEAFF. The CDR3, as DNA: TGTGCCAGCAGCGTAGTCCTCGGCGGGGGGACTGAAGCTTTCTTT. V gene TRBV9 combines with J gene TRBJ1-1, with D perhaps matching TRBD1 (5 bases). Germline CDR1 reads SGDLS; CDR2 reads YYNGEE. The V and J ends lost 0 bases and 5 bases respectively, with 14 bases between them. This CDR3 spans 15 amino acids.

The CDR3 DNA is TGTGCCAGCAGCCTACAGGGGACCGTAGGATATGGCTACACCTTC. It translates to CASSLQGTVGYGYTF. The rearrangement joins TRBV6-5 to TRBJ1-2, with 7 positions matching TRBD1. This CDR3 region has 15 residues. Trimming removed 6 bases from V and 5 bases from J; junction bases left unmatched: 12. Germline CDR1 reads MNHEY; CDR2 reads SVGAGI.

This clone was seen only once. The DNA of the CDR3 is TGTGCCAGCAGAGGAGACAATGAGCAGTTCTTC. Encoded protein: CASRGDNEQFF. The chain combines TRBV6-1 with TRBJ2-1; D gene uncertain. The germline V gene encodes CDR1 MNHNS and CDR2 SASEGT. The V and J ends lost 6 bases and 5 bases respectively, with 5 bases between them. This CDR3 contains 11 residues.

The chain carries TRBV5-1 and TRBJ2-7, with 9 positions matching TRBD1. CDR1 is SGHRS, CDR2 YFSETQ, per germline. The CDR3 spans 15 residues. V dropped 3 bases and J dropped 3; count of bases not matched to a gene: 7. CDR3 sequence: CASSSMGQGFYEQYF. In DNA form, the CDR3 reads TGCGCCAGCAGCTCAATGGGACAGGGATTCTACGAGCAGTACTTC. The full variable domain, in which reference TRBV5-1 and TRBJ2-7 provide the parts outside the CDR3, is KAGVTQTPRYLIKTRGQQVTLSCSPISGHRSVSWYQQTPGQGLQFLFEYFSETQRNKGNFPGRFSGRQFSNSRSEMNVSTLELGDSALYLCASSSMGQGFYEQYFGPGTRLTVT.

The rearrangement joins TRBV10-3 to TRBJ2-1; D possibly corresponds to TRBD2 (5 bases). This CDR3 has 13 amino acids. CDR1 ENHRY and CDR2 SYGVKD come from the germline V gene. V dropped 4 bases and J dropped 15 bases, with 19 bases sitting between them. As DNA, the CDR3 is TGTGCCATCAGTGCGAACATTGGCGGAGCGGCGTTCTTC. Translating gives CAISANIGGAAFF.

V and J are TRBV5-1 and TRBJ1-2; no clear D. The CDR3 consists of 15 residues. Germline-derived CDR1 and CDR2 are SGHRS and YFSETQ. V was shortened by 1 base and J by 0 bases, with 10 bases between the two germline ends. For the CDR3, the DNA is TGCGCCAGCAGCTTGAACGATCCTACTAACTATGGCTACACCTTC. Translating gives CASSLNDPTNYGYTF.

CDR3 coding DNA: TGTGCCAGCAGTGTGTGGGCAGGGGGCTCCTACGAGCAGTACTTC. As protein: CASSVWAGGSYEQYF. The chain links TRBV6-1 to TRBJ2-7, with TRBD1 identical over 7 bases. From germline, CDR1 is MNHNS and CDR2 SASEGT. The CDR3 contains 15 residues. J gave up 0 bases and V 4 bases, and 6 bases lay outside the gene matches.